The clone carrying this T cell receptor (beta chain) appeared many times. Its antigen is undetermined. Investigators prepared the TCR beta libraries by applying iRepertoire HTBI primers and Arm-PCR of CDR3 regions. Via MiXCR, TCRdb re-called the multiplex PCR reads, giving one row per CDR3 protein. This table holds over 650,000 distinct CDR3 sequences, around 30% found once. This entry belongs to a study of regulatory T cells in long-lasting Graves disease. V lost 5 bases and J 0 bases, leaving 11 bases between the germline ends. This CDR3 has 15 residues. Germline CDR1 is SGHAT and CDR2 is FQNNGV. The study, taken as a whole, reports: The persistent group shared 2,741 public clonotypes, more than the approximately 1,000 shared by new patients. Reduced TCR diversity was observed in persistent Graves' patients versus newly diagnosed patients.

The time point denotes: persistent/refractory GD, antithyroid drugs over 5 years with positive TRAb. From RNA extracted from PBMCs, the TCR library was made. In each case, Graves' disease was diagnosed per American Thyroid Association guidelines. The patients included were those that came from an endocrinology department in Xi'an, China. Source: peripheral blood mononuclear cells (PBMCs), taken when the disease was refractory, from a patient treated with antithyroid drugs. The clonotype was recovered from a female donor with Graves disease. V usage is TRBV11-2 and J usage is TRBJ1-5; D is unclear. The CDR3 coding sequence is TGTGCCAGCAGCCCTGACGGTTATAGCAATCAGCCCCAGCATTTT. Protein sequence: CASSPDGYSNQPQHF.